The clone carrying this TCR beta chain has at least ten counts. Researchers amplified the TCR beta CDR3 regions from RNA transcripts. First-round RT-PCR with HTBI primers amplified the TCR CDR3 region. TCRdb used MiXCR to reprocess the multiplex PCR reads, holding one entry per CDR3 protein. This table has 250,000 to 300,000 distinct CDR3 sequences, over 15% appearing once. The germline V gene encodes CDR1 SEHNR and CDR2 FQNEAQ (reference sequence). This CDR3 contains 21 residues. Trimming removed 0 bases at V and 0 bases at J, with 25 bases between. The data belong to a study of T cells in Graves' hyperthyroidism and ophthalmopathy.

The chain is built from TRBV7-9 and TRBJ2-3, with D perhaps matching TRBD2 (5 bases). The specimen sequenced was blood. The receptor was derived from a woman aged 60-75 years with Graves' ophthalmopathy. As DNA, the CDR3 is TGTGCCAGCAGCTTAGCCCCGCCGGCTAGCACCGATGGGCAGAGCACAGATACGCAGTATTTT. It specifies CASSLAPPASTDGQSTDTQYF.